This entry features one T cell receptor (beta chain) sequence. This record belongs to a study of blood T cells in healthy people across ages. A J-beta primer mix and a sample-barcoded 5' primer were used in a second PCR of roughly 6 to 12 cycles. TCRdb used MiXCR to reprocess the 5' RACE reads, holding one entry per CDR3 protein. Altogether hundreds of thousands of distinct CDR3 sequences are present, approximately 53% being singletons, with the ten largest covering about 26%. The TCR originated in a man between 35 and 55 years old in good health. The sample was blood.

CDR3 sequence reads: CSAWSRTGGSEAFF. The CDR3 coding sequence is TGCAGTGCTTGGTCAAGGACAGGGGGGTCTGAAGCTTTCTTT. The J gene is TRBJ1-1, the V gene TRBV20-1; 10 bases agree with TRBD1. Germline CDR1 DFQATT, CDR2 SNEGSKA (reference sequence). Unmatched junction bases numbered 9, after V lost 5 bases and J lost 6 bases. The CDR3 has 14 amino acids.